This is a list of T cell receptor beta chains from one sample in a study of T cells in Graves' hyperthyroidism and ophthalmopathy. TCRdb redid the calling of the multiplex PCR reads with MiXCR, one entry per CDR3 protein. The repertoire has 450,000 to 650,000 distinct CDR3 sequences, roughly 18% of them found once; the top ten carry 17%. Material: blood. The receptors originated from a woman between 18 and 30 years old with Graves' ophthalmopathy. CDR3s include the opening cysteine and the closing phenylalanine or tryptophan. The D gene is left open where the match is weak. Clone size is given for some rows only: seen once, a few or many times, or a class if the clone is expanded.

CASSVGTSVDEQFF TGTGCCAGCAGCGTAGGGACTAGCGTTGATGAGCAGTTCTTC . TRBV9 TRBD2 TRBJ2-1
CASSRQGDGQPQHF TGTGCCAGCAGTCGCCAGGGGGACGGTCAGCCCCAGCATTTT few TRBV6-2/TRBV6-3 TRBD1 TRBJ1-5
CASSSGTGNYEQYF TGTGCCAGCAGCTCCGGGACGGGTAACTACGAGCAGTACTTC many TRBV7-9 . TRBJ2-7
CAWRSDRGRIETQYF TGTGCCTGGAGATCGGACAGGGGGCGAATTGAGACCCAGTACTTC many TRBV30 TRBD1 TRBJ2-5
CASREGRNTGELFF TGTGCCAGCAGAGAGGGTAGGAACACCGGGGAGCTGTTTTTT many TRBV28 . TRBJ2-2
CASSLDTGRGGIQYF TGCGCCAGCAGCTTAGATACGGGACGTGGGGGCATTCAGTACTTC few TRBV5-1 . TRBJ2-4
CRVRQGIGTPLHF TGCCGCGTCCGCCAGGGTATCGGGACACCCCTCCACTTT . TRBV29-1 . TRBJ1-6
CASSYPDHQGNSPLHF TGTGCCAGCAGTTACCCAGACCACCAAGGCAATTCACCCCTCCACTTT many TRBV6-5 . TRBJ1-6
CASSSAPRNEQHF TGTGCCAGCAGCTCAGCCCCCCGTAACGAGCAGCACTTC . TRBV7-6 . TRBJ2-7
CSVDSGRTEAFF TGCAGCGTTGACTCCGGGAGGACTGAAGCTTTCTTT many TRBV29-1 . TRBJ1-1
CASSWPSTGPGQGEAFF TGTGCCAGCAGCTGGCCCTCGACGGGTCCGGGACAGGGGGAAGCTTTCTTT once TRBV27 TRBD1 TRBJ1-1
CASSEVTEAFF TGTGCCAGCAGCGAGGTCACTGAAGCTTTCTTT . TRBV7-9 . TRBJ1-1
CSAKSLTSGDTSTDTQYF TGCAGTGCTAAATCCCTCACTAGCGGGGACACTAGCACAGATACGCAGTATTTT many TRBV20-1 TRBD2 TRBJ2-3
CASSLDQGSYEQYF TGTGCCAGCAGCTTAGACCAGGGATCCTACGAGCAGTACTTC many TRBV7-2 . TRBJ2-7